The 13 T cell receptor beta chains in this list originate from one sample, sequenced in a study of blood T cell repertoires in COVID-19. TCRdb's table, derived via immunoSEQ multiplex PCR, lists solely in-frame clones and lacks some. The top ten hold around 5% of the sample, which has some 100,000 clones, approximately 90% seen once. What was sequenced was peripheral blood. These receptors were collected from a man aged 50 to 59 with acute or convalescent COVID-19.

The chain has TRBV20-1 and TRBJ2-5, with unresolved D. The CDR3 is 11 residues long. V lost 4 bases to trimming and J lost 2 bases, with 5 bases between them. Germline V lookup: CDR1 DFQATT, CDR2 SNEGSKA (reference sequence). CDR3 amino acids: CSATLQETQYF. CDR3 in DNA: TGCAGTGCTACACTACAAGAGACCCAGTACTTC.

CDR3 bases: TGTGCCAGCAGCTTAGCAGGAGGGTGGGTCGACAACGAGCAGTACTTC. It translates to CASSLAGGWVDNEQYF. The V and J genes are TRBV7-2 and TRBJ2-7; a possible D gene is TRBD2 (6 bases). The CDR3 covers 16 residues. Trimming removed 0 bases from V and 5 bases from J, with 17 bases in between. CDR1 is SGHTA and CDR2 is FQGNSA in the germline V gene.

This clone was counted a few times. The chain joins TRBV29-1 to TRBJ2-1; D possibly corresponds to TRBD1 (6 bases). This CDR3 has 14 residues. Trimming stripped 5 bases from V and 0 bases from J, with 11 bases between. The germline CDR1 and CDR2 sequences are SQVTM and ANQGSEA. The CDR3 loop is CSVPRGGSYNEQFF. The CDR3 DNA sequence: TGCAGCGTTCCCAGGGGCGGCTCCTACAATGAGCAGTTCTTC.

The chain is built from TRBV7-6 and TRBJ2-5, with 7 bases identical to TRBD2. This CDR3 region has 14 residues. The germline gives CDR1 SGHVS, CDR2 FNYEAQ. J was trimmed by 4 bases and V by 1 base; bases with no gene match: 3. This chain's CDR3 is CASSLGRTRETQYF. The CDR3 region has the DNA TGTGCCAGCAGCTTAGGGCGGACTAGAGAGACCCAGTACTTC.

The genes are TRBV30 and TRBJ2-3; D is unclear. Germline V gene sequence: CDR1 GTSNPN, CDR2 SVGIG (reference sequence). Trimming shortened V by 1 base and J by 2 bases, and 10 bases separated the two germline ends. The CDR3 is 14 residues long. The CDR3 DNA follows: TGTGCCTGGAGTGGAGGAGTAATCACAGATACGCAGTATTTT. It codes for CAWSGGVITDTQYF. The full variable domain, in which reference TRBV30 and TRBJ2-3 provide the parts outside the CDR3, is SQTIHQWPATLVQPVGSPLSLECTVEGTSNPNLYWYRQAAGRGLQLLFYSVGIGQISSEVPQNLSASRPQDRQFILSSKKLLLSDSGFYLCAWSGGVITDTQYFGPGTRLTVL.

V and J are TRBV3-1 (or the pseudogene TRBV3-2) and TRBJ2-5, with D tentatively TRBD2 (6 bases). V was clipped by 0 bases and J by 5 bases, with 10 bases between them. The germline CDR1 and CDR2 sequences are LGHDT and YNNKEL (reference sequence). This CDR3 is 14 amino acids long. This chain's CDR3 is CASSQDRREETQYF. CDR3 nucleotide sequence: TGTGCCAGCAGCCAAGATCGTCGGGAGGAGACCCAGTACTTC.

This sequence joins TRBV19 and TRBJ2-2; no definite D call. The CDR3 has 13 residues. V shed 5 bases and J shed 0 bases, with 4 bases lying between them. Germline-derived CDR1 and CDR2 are LNHDA and SQIVND (reference sequence). CDR3 protein: CASSATNTGELFF. The CDR3 nucleotides read TGTGCCAGTAGTGCTACGAACACCGGGGAGCTGTTTTTT.

The chain has TRBV5-1 and TRBJ2-7, with TRBD1 as a possible D gene (6 bases). Germline V lookup: CDR1 SGHRS, CDR2 YFSETQ. CDR3 size: 14 residues. With 4 bases removed from V and 3 bases from J, the gap between germline ends came to 14 bases. CDR3 protein: CASSRTGMDYEQYF. CDR3 nucleotide sequence: TGCGCCAGCAGCCGCACAGGGATGGACTACGAGCAGTACTTC. Based on the CDR3 plus reference TRBV5-1 and TRBJ2-7, the full variable domain is KAGVTQTPRYLIKTRGQQVTLSCSPISGHRSVSWYQQTPGQGLQFLFEYFSETQRNKGNFPGRFSGRQFSNSRSEMNVSTLELGDSALYLCASSRTGMDYEQYFGPGTRLTVT.

CDR3: CASSLVSGSSSYEQYF. The DNA for the CDR3 is TGTGCCAGCAGCTTAGTGAGCGGCTCGAGCTCCTACGAGCAGTACTTC. The rearrangement joins TRBV7-2 to TRBJ2-7; TRBD2 might be the D (5 bases). Germline-derived CDR1 and CDR2 are SGHTA and FQGNSA. This CDR3 contains 16 residues. Between the trimmed V and J ends, which lost 1 base and 0 bases, there was a span of 13 bases.

The rearrangement uses TRBV6-2 or TRBV6-3 and TRBJ1-2; D ambiguous. Germline loops: CDR1 MNHEY, CDR2 SVGEGT. The CDR3 loop spans 12 amino acids. The V end was cut by 4 bases, the J end by 8 bases, with 11 bases between. This CDR3 is CASSFGGNGYTF. CDR3 bases: TGTGCCAGCAGTTTTGGAGGGAACGGCTACACCTTC.

The chain links TRBV28 to TRBJ1-5, with D possibly matching TRBD1 (5 bases). The germline V gene has CDR1 MDHEN and CDR2 SYDVKM. This CDR3 has 13 residues. Trimming pared 10 bases from V and 10 bases from J, leaving 20 bases between. CDR3 in DNA: TGTGCCACCCGACCGGGAGGGGAGGCACCCCAGCATTTT. Amino acid sequence: CATRPGGEAPQHF.

J is TRBJ2-3 and V is TRBV19; 8 bases are shared with TRBD1. The CDR3 totals 15 residues. V was clipped by 3 bases and J by 3 bases; unmatched bases: 5. Looked up from germline, CDR1 is LNHDA and CDR2 is SQIVND (reference sequence). CDR3 protein: CASSMRQGATDTQYF. The CDR3 DNA is TGTGCCAGTAGTATGCGGCAGGGGGCAACAGATACGCAGTATTTT.

This clone is a singleton in its sample. The chain has TRBV11-2 and TRBJ2-1; 7 bases align to TRBD1. The CDR3 is 15 amino acids. Germline V gene sequence: CDR1 SGHAT, CDR2 FQNNGV. V trimming: 6 bases; J trimming: 3 bases; junction bases outside the gene matches: 8. The CDR3: CASSLGQVYYNEQFF. CDR3 in DNA: TGTGCCAGCAGTCTCGGACAGGTATACTACAATGAGCAGTTCTTC.